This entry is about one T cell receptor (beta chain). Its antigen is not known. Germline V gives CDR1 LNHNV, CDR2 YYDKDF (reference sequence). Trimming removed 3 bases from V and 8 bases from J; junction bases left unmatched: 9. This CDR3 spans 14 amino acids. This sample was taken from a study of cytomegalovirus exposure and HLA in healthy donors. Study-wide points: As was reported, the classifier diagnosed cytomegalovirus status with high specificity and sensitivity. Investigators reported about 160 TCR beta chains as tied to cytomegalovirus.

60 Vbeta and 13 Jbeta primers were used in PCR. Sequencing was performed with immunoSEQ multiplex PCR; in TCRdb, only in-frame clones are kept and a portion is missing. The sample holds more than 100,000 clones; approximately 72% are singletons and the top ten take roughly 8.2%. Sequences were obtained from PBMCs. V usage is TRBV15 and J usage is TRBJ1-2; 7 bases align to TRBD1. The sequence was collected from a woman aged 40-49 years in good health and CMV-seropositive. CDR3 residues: CATSRGQLVDGYTF. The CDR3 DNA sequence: TGTGCCACCAGCAGGGGACAGCTTGTGGACGGCTACACCTTC.